Listed below are T cell receptor beta chains from one sample, sequenced in a study of blood T cells in healthy people across ages. TCRdb itself ran the 5' RACE reads through MiXCR, one entry per CDR3 protein. Among 750,000 to 950,000 distinct CDR3 sequences listed, 25% to 30% were seen once. The same data also went into a second study, on T cells of mothers and their children.

Sample: blood. Receptors were obtained from a boy aged 10-17 years in good health. CDR3s include the opening cysteine and the closing phenylalanine or tryptophan. A D gene is named only where the DNA matches it firmly. Size is omitted from some rows. Given values are once, few, many or a class for expanded clones.

>TRBV12-3/TRBV12-4|TRBD1|few|TRBJ2-2
CASSSGGRGLGELFF
TGTGCCAGCAGTTCCGGGGGCAGGGGGCTCGGGGAGCTGTTTTTT
>TRBV5-4|-|few|TRBJ2-5
CASSLGSTTWETQYF
TGTGCCAGCAGCTTGGGGTCCACTACGTGGGAGACCCAGTACTTC
>TRBV12-3/TRBV12-4|-|-|TRBJ2-2
CASTPLSNTGELFF
TGTGCCAGCACCCCTCTGTCTAACACCGGGGAGCTGTTTTTT
>TRBV12-3/TRBV12-4|-|-|TRBJ2-1
CASRSGTQDNEQFF
TGTGCCAGCAGGTCCGGGACACAAGACAATGAGCAGTTCTTC
>TRBV27|TRBD1|-|TRBJ1-5
CASSLVVGTARNQPQHF
TGTGCCAGCAGTTTAGTTGTTGGGACAGCTCGCAATCAGCCCCAGCATTTT
>TRBV4-1|-|-|TRBJ1-2
CASSQVRQEDGYTF
TGCGCCAGCAGCCAAGTTAGGCAGGAGGATGGCTACACCTTC
>TRBV24-1|-|few|TRBJ1-2
CATSKPDGNYGYTF
TGTGCCACCAGTAAGCCGGACGGTAACTATGGCTACACCTTC
>TRBV6-6|TRBD2|-|TRBJ2-7
CASSPTGGFGEQYF
TGTGCCAGCAGCCCTACGGGGGGGTTCGGGGAGCAGTACTTC
>TRBV3-1|-|few|TRBJ2-6
CASSTTVGSLSGANVLTF
TGTGCCAGCAGCACGACTGTGGGGTCCCTCTCTGGGGCCAACGTCCTGACTTTC
>TRBV20-1|-|-|TRBJ2-5
CSLPGAGQETQYF
TGCAGCCTTCCAGGGGCGGGCCAAGAGACCCAGTACTTC
>TRBV7-2|-|many|TRBJ2-7
CASSRTSLGNEQYF
TGTGCCAGCAGCCGTACTAGCTTAGGGAACGAGCAGTACTTC